This TCR beta chain comes out of a study of T cells and Merkel cell carcinoma outcomes. Sequenced by immunoSEQ multiplex PCR; TCRdb stores in-frame clones only, minus some. The table lists about 6,000 clones, 60% to 80% of them singletons. The ends lost 7 bases at V and 2 bases at J; junction bases unmatched: 8. The CDR3 has 15 residues. Per the germline V gene, CDR1 is SEHNR and CDR2 is FQNEAQ (reference sequence). The receptor's source is a human donor with Merkel cell carcinoma. The gene calls are TRBV7-9 and TRBJ2-5, with 9 bases identical to TRBD2. The sequencing sample was made of tumor tissue from Merkel cell carcinoma. In nucleotides, the CDR3 is TGTGCCAGCACCCAAATAGCGGGAGCGCAAGAGACCCAGTACTTC. Protein: CASTQIAGAQETQYF.